Presented here are 26 T cell receptor beta chains from one specimen sequenced in a study of blood T cell repertoires in COVID-19. Clones were sequenced by immunoSEQ multiplex PCR, and TCRdb holds only the in-frame ones, with some missing. The sample holds a few hundred thousand clones, about 86% seen once. Material: peripheral blood. These receptors were obtained from a woman in her twenties or thirties who had recovered from COVID-19.

This chain connects TRBV3-1 (or the pseudogene TRBV3-2) to TRBJ2-7; no definite D call. The CDR3 runs 12 residues. V lost 1 base, J lost 5 bases, and 6 bases lay in between. Germline values: CDR1 LGHDT, CDR2 YNNKEL (reference sequence). The CDR3 loop reads CASSQVKNEQYF. For the CDR3, the DNA is TGTGCCAGCAGCCAAGTTAAAAACGAGCAGTACTTC.

V and J are TRBV28 and TRBJ2-1, with 10 bases that match TRBD1. The germline V gene has CDR1 MDHEN and CDR2 SYDVKM. The CDR3 totals 16 residues. V trimming: 8 bases; J trimming: 6 bases; junction bases outside the gene matches: 13. CDR3 protein: CASQRDRGRRSNEQFF. The CDR3 nucleotides are TGTGCCAGCCAGAGGGACAGGGGACGACGTAGCAATGAGCAGTTCTTC.

The chain combines TRBV29-1 with TRBJ1-1; D gene unclear. With 3 bases removed from V and 1 base from J, the gap between germline ends came to 9 bases. This CDR3 comprises 13 residues. Germline V gene lookup returns CDR1 SQVTM and CDR2 ANQGSEA. CDR3 amino acids: CSVETGRNTEAFF. For the CDR3, the DNA is TGCAGCGTTGAGACGGGGAGGAACACTGAAGCTTTCTTT.

This clone was detected a few times. The chain recombines TRBV20-1 with TRBJ2-3; D not certain. The CDR3 is made up of 8 amino acids. CDR1 is DFQATT, CDR2 SNEGSKA, per germline (reference sequence). CDR3 in amino acids: CSGDTQYF. The CDR3 DNA sequence: TGCAGCGGAGATACGCAGTATTTT.

This clone was detected only a few times. The rearrangement joins TRBV5-3 to TRBJ2-5; TRBD1 aligns across 10 bases. TRBV5-3 is flagged as an ORF with uncertain function. J gave up 5 bases and V 2 bases, and 12 bases lay outside the gene matches. The CDR3 contains 17 residues. The CDR3 DNA is TGTGCCAGAAGCTTCGGACAGGGGGTGGCTGGCGTGGAGACCCAGTACTTC. Amino acids: CARSFGQGVAGVETQYF.

The genes are TRBV11-1 and TRBJ2-1; the match to TRBD1 covers 7 bases. J lost 8 bases, V lost 5 bases, and 6 bases had no gene match. This CDR3 region has 13 residues. Germline V lookup: CDR1 SGHAT, CDR2 FQDESV (reference sequence). The CDR3 DNA sequence: TGTGCCAGCAGCCCTGGGACAGAGGATGAGCAGTTCTTC. Protein: CASSPGTEDEQFF.

This chain uses TRBV24-1 with TRBJ2-6; possible D gene TRBD1, 6 bases. The CDR3 loop spans 15 amino acids. The ends were cut back, 5 bases at V and 2 bases at J, with 9 bases in the middle. Germline V lookup: CDR1 KGHDR, CDR2 SFDVKD. CDR3 DNA sequence: TGTGCCACCAGTGGCACAGGGACTGGGGCCAACGTCCTGACTTTC. This translates into CATSGTGTGANVLTF.

This sequence joins TRBV19 and TRBJ2-7; D possibly corresponds to TRBD2 (5 bases). CDR1 is LNHDA, CDR2 SQIVND, per germline (reference sequence). The ends were cut back, 7 bases at V and 0 bases at J, with 7 bases in the middle. The length of the CDR3 is 12 residues. The CDR3 DNA reads as TGTGCCAGTACGGGGAACTCCTACGAGCAGTACTTC. Protein product: CASTGNSYEQYF.

The chain uses TRBV11-2 and TRBJ1-4, with D unclear. Trimming took off 1 base at V and 4 bases at J, with 7 bases between the two ends. CDR1 and CDR2 (germline): SGHAT, FQNNGV. CDR3 length equals 14 residues. CDR3: CASSLARGNEKLFF. Here the CDR3 DNA reads TGTGCCAGCAGCTTAGCGCGGGGTAATGAAAAACTGTTTTTT.

V and J are TRBV10-3 and TRBJ2-3, with TRBD2 as a possible D gene (6 bases). The CDR3 runs to 14 residues. Deletions cut 7 bases from V and 1 base from J, with 12 bases between. Germline V gives CDR1 ENHRY, CDR2 SYGVKD. CDR3 nucleotides: TGTGCCATCAAGGTCGGCGGGGGCACAGATACGCAGTATTTT. Its translation is CAIKVGGGTDTQYF.

The table lists this clone with a count of one. The rearrangement links TRBV9 to TRBJ1-3; no clear D gene. Trimming stripped 3 bases from V and 1 base from J, with 11 bases between. The CDR3 is 15 residues long. CDR1 and CDR2 from the germline V gene are SGDLS and YYNGEE. Here the CDR3 reads CASSGSRESGNTIYF. As DNA, the CDR3 is TGTGCCAGCAGCGGCTCAAGGGAGTCTGGAAACACCATATATTTT. Combining the CDR3 with reference TRBV9 and TRBJ1-3 gives the whole variable domain DSGVTQTPKHLITATGQRVTLRCSPRSGDLSVYWYQQSLDQGLQFLIQYYNGEERAKGNILERFSAQQFPDLHSELNLSSLELGDSALYFCASSGSRESGNTIYFGEGSWLTVV.

This chain uses TRBV24-1 with TRBJ2-1; 7 bases line up with TRBD2. This CDR3 comprises 16 residues. After removal of 1 base from V and 2 bases from J, the junction contained 4 bases not matched to a gene. Per germline, CDR1 KGHDR and CDR2 SFDVKD. In nucleotides, the CDR3 is TGTGCCACCAGTGATTTTACGGGAGGACCCTACAATGAGCAGTTCTTC. It yields the protein CATSDFTGGPYNEQFF.

This chain connects TRBV28 to TRBJ1-2; D gene unclear. V lost 2 bases and J 0 bases, leaving 7 bases between the germline ends. Germline V CDR1 and CDR2: MDHEN, SYDVKM. This CDR3 is 14 amino acids long. The CDR3 DNA is TGTGCCAGCAGTTTAGTGGTAGCTAACTATGGCTACACCTTC. Translation gives CASSLVVANYGYTF.

The chain carries TRBV18 and TRBJ1-5, with 10 bases identical to TRBD1. V shed 2 bases, J shed 6 bases, and the junction held 4 bases outside the gene matches. Per the germline V gene, CDR1 is KGHSH and CDR2 is LQKENI. CDR3 length: 15 residues. CDR3 protein: CASSPYGTGVQPQHF. CDR3 bases: TGTGCCAGCTCACCATATGGGACAGGGGTTCAGCCCCAGCATTTT.

Points on this clone: This CDR3 is also generated by other DNA sequences in the sample. V is TRBV5-1 and J is TRBJ2-7; D perhaps matches TRBD2 (7 bases). V was clipped by 2 bases and J by 4 bases, with 10 bases between them. Per the germline V gene, CDR1 is SGHRS and CDR2 is YFSETQ. There are 13 residues in the CDR3. The CDR3 DNA follows: TGCGCCAGCAGCTTAGGGGGAGGGTACGAGCAGTACTTC. Its protein product is CASSLGGGYEQYF.

This chain connects TRBV27 to TRBJ1-2; 7 bases fit TRBD1. The V gene's germline CDR1 is MNHEY and CDR2 SMNVEV (reference sequence). Losses at the gene ends were 4 bases for V and 8 bases for J; bases not matched to a gene: 7. The CDR3 is made up of 13 amino acids. The CDR3 DNA follows: TGTGCCAGCAGTTCCGACAGGGTCGGGGGCTACACCTTC. Its protein is CASSSDRVGGYTF.

There are a few counts of this clone. The chain links TRBV9 to TRBJ2-1; 13 bases map to TRBD2. Germline assignment: CDR1 SGDLS and CDR2 YYNGEE. There are 18 residues in the CDR3. The V and J ends lost 3 bases and 0 bases, in that order; junction bases with no gene match: 6. This CDR3 reads CASSATSGRLSSYNEQFF. CDR3 bases: TGTGCCAGCAGCGCGACTAGCGGGAGGCTTAGCTCCTACAATGAGCAGTTCTTC.

V gene TRBV19 combines with J gene TRBJ2-2, with D unresolved. The V end lost 11 bases, the J end lost 5 bases, and 6 bases lay between the germline ends. The germline V gene has CDR1 LNHDA and CDR2 SQIVND (reference sequence). The CDR3 runs to 10 residues. The CDR3 reads CALRTGELFF. The CDR3 bases are TGTGCCTTGCGGACCGGGGAGCTGTTTTTT.

The rearrangement uses TRBV6-5 and TRBJ1-2, with D perhaps matching TRBD1 (6 bases). The CDR3 has 15 amino acids. Germline V lookup: CDR1 MNHEY, CDR2 SVGAGI. Trimming took 7 bases from V and 5 from J, leaving 20 bases between them. CDR3 bases: TGTGCCAGCAACCGACTCGCAGGGGTAGGATATGGCTACACCTTC. Amino acids: CASNRLAGVGYGYTF.

J is TRBJ2-7 and V is TRBV7-3, with 8 bases identical to TRBD1. J was trimmed by 3 bases and V by 5 bases; bases with no gene match: 6. The length of the CDR3 is 14 residues. Germline V gene lookup returns CDR1 SGHTA and CDR2 FQGTGA. The CDR3 DNA sequence: TGTGCCAGCAGCCCCAGACAGGGGAACTACGAGCAGTACTTC. Protein: CASSPRQGNYEQYF. Drawing the rest from reference TRBV7-3 and TRBJ2-7, the complete variable domain is GAGVSQTPSNKVTEKGKYVELRCDPISGHTALYWYRQSLGQGPEFLIYFQGTGAADDSGLPNDRFFAVRPEGSVSTLKIQRTERGDSAVYLCASSPRQGNYEQYFGPGTRLTVT.

For the CDR3, the DNA is TGTGCCAGCAGGCAGCTAGCGGTTTCCTACAATGAGCAGTTCTTC. Its translation is CASRQLAVSYNEQFF. The genes are TRBV28 and TRBJ2-1; TRBD2 aligns across 7 bases. Germline assignment: CDR1 MDHEN and CDR2 SYDVKM. The CDR3 length is 15 residues. The J segment lost 1 base and the V segment lost 6 bases, leaving 6 bases of the junction unmatched.

This chain links TRBV9 with TRBJ2-1, with D unresolved. This CDR3 comprises 13 residues. The V end lost 3 bases, the J end lost 3 bases, and 7 bases lay between the germline ends. CDR1 is SGDLS, CDR2 YYNGEE, per germline. The CDR3 nucleotides read TGTGCCAGCAGCGGAACAGTCTACAATGAGCAGTTCTTC. Encoded protein: CASSGTVYNEQFF. Full variable domain (rest looked up from reference TRBV9 and TRBJ2-1): DSGVTQTPKHLITATGQRVTLRCSPRSGDLSVYWYQQSLDQGLQFLIQYYNGEERAKGNILERFSAQQFPDLHSELNLSSLELGDSALYFCASSGTVYNEQFFGPGTRLTVL.

The chain joins TRBV19 to TRBJ2-1; 13 bases line up with TRBD2. The V segment lost 5 bases and the J segment 9 bases; nucleotides outside the gene matches: 10. Germline CDR1 is LNHDA and CDR2 is SQIVND (reference sequence). CDR3 length equals 16 residues. The CDR3 region is CASSGKFGLAGAEQFF. The CDR3 bases are TGTGCCAGTAGTGGAAAATTCGGACTAGCGGGAGCTGAGCAGTTCTTC.

The chain links TRBV7-2 to TRBJ1-5; D remains ambiguous. Germline CDR1 is SGHTA and CDR2 is FQGNSA. This CDR3 is built from 12 residues. V lost 3 bases, J lost 7 bases, and 7 bases lay in between. Here the CDR3 reads CASSFSLQPQHF. In nucleotides, the CDR3 is TGTGCCAGCAGCTTTAGCCTCCAGCCCCAGCATTTT.

The rearrangement links TRBV5-6 to TRBJ2-7; 11 nucleotides line up with TRBD2. The CDR3 covers 16 residues. V shed 4 bases and J 7 bases; nucleotides not matched to a gene: 13. Germline CDR1 reads SGHDT; CDR2 reads YYEEEE. CDR3 DNA sequence: TGTGCCAGCAGCGATTATGGGACTAGCGGTTCCGGGGAGCAGTACTTC. It yields the protein CASSDYGTSGSGEQYF.

This clone has a single count. The rearrangement links TRBV5-1 to TRBJ2-5; TRBD1 might be the D (7 bases). Deletions cut 0 bases from V and 2 bases from J, with 11 bases between. CDR3 length: 15 amino acids. Germline V gives CDR1 SGHRS, CDR2 YFSETQ. CDR3 bases: TGCGCCAGCAGCTTGGCGACAGGGAGGCAAGAGACCCAGTACTTC. It is translated as CASSLATGRQETQYF. Full variable domain (remainder filled in from reference TRBV5-1 and TRBJ2-5): KAGVTQTPRYLIKTRGQQVTLSCSPISGHRSVSWYQQTPGQGLQFLFEYFSETQRNKGNFPGRFSGRQFSNSRSEMNVSTLELGDSALYLCASSLATGRQETQYFGPGTRLLVL.